Following are 25 T cell receptor beta chains from one sample sequenced in a study of response to subunit inactivated influenza vaccine. TCRdb re-derived calls from the RT-PCR reads in MiXCR, one entry per CDR3 protein. Of almost 600,000 distinct CDR3 sequences detected, around 13% appear once; the ten largest clones hold around 10%. This specimen consisted of PBMCs from blood, obtained roughly 12 days after vaccination. These receptors all come from a man in his fifties or sixties who received an inactivated influenza vaccine.

This clonotype has just a few counts. The J gene is TRBJ2-5, the V gene TRBV9, with 8 bases lining up with TRBD1. The CDR3 spans 14 residues. J lost 4 bases, V lost 0 bases, and 2 bases had no gene match. CDR1 is SGDLS, CDR2 YYNGEE, per germline. In nucleotides, the CDR3 is TGTGCCAGCAGCGTAGGTGACAGGGGAGAGACCCAGTACTTC. Residues: CASSVGDRGETQYF.

This clonotype was recorded once. This rearrangement joins TRBV20-1 to TRBJ2-1; possibly TRBD2 for D (5 bases). Trimming left V 0 bases short and J 8 bases short, with 17 bases between. The germline CDR1 and CDR2 sequences are DFQATT and SNEGSKA (reference sequence). This CDR3 contains 15 residues. The CDR3 DNA reads TGCAGTGCTAGAGATCTAGAGGGCCTCATTCATGAGCAGTTCTTC. Translation gives CSARDLEGLIHEQFF.

This chain links TRBV7-9 with TRBJ2-2; no reliable D call. CDR1 is SEHNR, CDR2 FQNEAQ, per germline (reference sequence). Trimming took 4 bases from V and 3 from J, leaving 9 bases between them. The CDR3 extends over 14 amino acids. CDR3 sequence (DNA): TGTGCCAGCAGCTCTGGGGTAGACACCGGGGAGCTGTTTTTT. It encodes CASSSGVDTGELFF.

This chain joins TRBV5-5 and TRBJ1-1; possibly TRBD1 for D (5 bases). V was pared by 3 bases and J by 8 bases, with 11 bases between. This CDR3 comprises 12 residues. From germline, CDR1 is SGHKS and CDR2 YYEKEE (reference sequence). In nucleotides, the CDR3 is TGTGCCAGCAGCTGGGGGGACGGCGAAGCTTTCTTT. Its protein is CASSWGDGEAFF.

In its sample, this clonotype was seen many times. The chain has TRBV7-9 and TRBJ2-5, with TRBD2 as a possible D gene (5 bases). Germline V CDR1 and CDR2: SEHNR, FQNEAQ (reference sequence). The CDR3 runs 15 residues. Trimming left V 3 bases short and J 3 bases short, with 14 bases between. CDR3 region: CASSFFGGPEETQYF. In DNA form, the CDR3 reads TGTGCCAGCAGCTTTTTTGGCGGGCCAGAAGAGACCCAGTACTTC.

The rearrangement uses TRBV11-2 and TRBJ2-1, with a possible D match to TRBD2 (5 bases). This CDR3 has 14 residues. Germline lookup yields CDR1 SGHAT and CDR2 FQNNGV. V lost 1 base and J 9 bases, leaving 13 bases between the germline ends. CDR3 protein: CASSLGLALGEQFF. The CDR3 coding sequence is TGTGCCAGCAGCTTAGGCCTAGCTTTAGGTGAGCAGTTCTTC.

This clonotype was found a few times. The genes are TRBV6-5 and TRBJ2-5, with 7 bases lining up with TRBD2. This CDR3 has 15 residues. Germline V lookup: CDR1 MNHEY, CDR2 SVGAGI. J gave up 4 bases and V 2 bases, and 7 bases lay outside the gene matches. The chain's CDR3 is CASSYRGGSRETQYF. DNA of the CDR3: TGTGCCAGCAGTTACAGGGGAGGGTCGCGAGAGACCCAGTACTTC.

The V and J genes are TRBV20-1 and TRBJ2-7, with D possibly matching TRBD1 (7 bases). With 2 bases removed from V and 3 bases from J, the gap between germline ends came to 14 bases. CDR3 length equals 14 residues. CDR1 is DFQATT, CDR2 SNEGSKA, per germline (reference sequence). As DNA, the CDR3 is TGCAGTGCTAGACGCGGGACAGCCAACTACGAGCAGTACTTC. Protein sequence: CSARRGTANYEQYF.

The genes are TRBV5-6 and TRBJ1-5, with 8 bases matching TRBD1. CDR1 and CDR2 (germline): SGHDT, YYEEEE. Losses at the gene ends were 4 bases for V and 6 bases for J; bases not matched to a gene: 6. CDR3 length: 14 amino acids. The CDR3 sequence: CASSRQGTVQPQHF. CDR3 sequence (DNA): TGTGCCAGCAGCCGACAGGGGACTGTTCAGCCCCAGCATTTT.

This clonotype was seen repeatedly, ten times or more. The gene calls are TRBV3-1 and TRBJ1-2; D is unresolved. V was trimmed by 1 base and J by 11 bases, leaving 11 bases between them. The CDR3 has 12 amino acids. Germline CDR1 is LGHDT and CDR2 is YNNKEL (reference sequence). The CDR3 region is CASSQGTARYTF. The CDR3 DNA is TGTGCCAGCAGCCAAGGGACCGCCCGATACACCTTC.

This clonotype was detected only a few times. This rearrangement joins TRBV3-1 to TRBJ2-2; D gene uncertain. CDR3 length equals 14 residues. Germline lookup yields CDR1 LGHDT and CDR2 YNNKEL (reference sequence). Between the trimmed V and J ends, which lost 4 bases and 6 bases, there was a span of 12 bases. Here the CDR3 reads CASSLVGFAGELFF. The CDR3 coding sequence is TGTGCCAGCAGCCTAGTGGGGTTCGCCGGGGAGCTGTTTTTT.

This clonotype was seen many times. The chain uses TRBV12-3 or TRBV12-4 and TRBJ2-1; D perhaps matches TRBD1 (6 bases). The V end lost 6 bases, the J end lost 6 bases, and 12 bases lay between the germline ends. The CDR3 runs to 13 residues. The CDR3 protein is CASSTGMANEQFF. Written as DNA, the CDR3 is TGTGCCAGCAGCACAGGGATGGCCAATGAGCAGTTCTTC.

The sample holds a few counts of this clonotype. This chain connects TRBV9 to TRBJ2-2; D is unclear. With 6 bases removed from V and 0 bases from J, the gap between germline ends came to 9 bases. The CDR3 has 14 residues. Germline-derived CDR1 and CDR2 are SGDLS and YYNGEE. The CDR3 bases are TGTGCCAGCAACCGGGTCGCGAACACCGGGGAGCTGTTTTTT. Amino acids: CASNRVANTGELFF. Based on the CDR3 plus reference TRBV9 and TRBJ2-2, the full variable domain is DSGVTQTPKHLITATGQRVTLRCSPRSGDLSVYWYQQSLDQGLQFLIQYYNGEERAKGNILERFSAQQFPDLHSELNLSSLELGDSALYFCASNRVANTGELFFGEGSRLTVL.

Notes on this clonotype: The junction departs from the called germline gene at one end, perhaps through a read error. The rearrangement uses TRBV29-1 and TRBJ2-2; 7 nucleotides align to TRBD1. Germline values: CDR1 SQVTM, CDR2 ANQGSEA. This CDR3 has 13 amino acids. The CDR3: CSVGQGGTGELYF. In DNA form, the CDR3 reads TGCAGCGTTGGACAGGGTGGAACCGGGGAGCTGTATTTT.

This clonotype has at least ten counts. The V and J genes are TRBV20-1 and TRBJ2-7; tentatively, D is TRBD1 (6 bases). Germline CDR1 reads DFQATT; CDR2 reads SNEGSKA (reference sequence). V was cut by 3 bases and J by 2 bases, with 11 bases left in between. The CDR3 extends over 13 amino acids. CDR3 DNA sequence: TGCAGTGCTAGCGACAGGCCAGCCTACGAGCAGTACTTC. The encoded protein is CSASDRPAYEQYF.

This chain links TRBV20-1 with TRBJ1-5, with 7 nucleotides matching TRBD1. The germline gives CDR1 DFQATT, CDR2 SNEGSKA (reference sequence). V dropped 6 bases and J dropped 0; count of bases not matched to a gene: 5. The CDR3 covers 14 residues. CDR3 protein: CSANRGNSNQPQHF. In DNA form, the CDR3 reads TGCAGTGCAAACAGGGGTAATAGCAATCAGCCCCAGCATTTT.

The table lists this clonotype with a few counts. The chain couples TRBV27 to TRBJ1-4, with D possibly being TRBD1 (6 bases). CDR3 length: 13 amino acids. Germline CDR1 reads MNHEY; CDR2 reads SMNVEV (reference sequence). Trimming left V 6 bases short and J 10 bases short, with 15 bases between. CDR3 DNA: TGTGCCAGCAGGAATACAGGGTCTGCAAAACTGTTTTTT. The encoded protein is CASRNTGSAKLFF. The variable domain in full, with the rest retrieved from reference TRBV27 and TRBJ1-4, is EAQVTQNPRYLITVTGKKLTVTCSQNMNHEYMSWYRQDPGLGLRQIYYSMNVEVTDKGDVPEGYKVSRKEKRNFPLILESPSPNQTSLYFCASRNTGSAKLFFGSGTQLSVL.

This clonotype came up a few times. The J gene is TRBJ2-2, the V gene TRBV20-1, with D perhaps given as TRBD1 or TRBD2 (5 bases each). The CDR3 totals 15 residues. Trimming removed 5 bases from V and 2 bases from J, with 15 bases in between. Germline V gives CDR1 DFQATT, CDR2 SNEGSKA (reference sequence). The CDR3 coding sequence is TGCAGTGCTCCGCACCGGGACCAAAACACCGGGGAGCTGTTTTTT. Translation gives CSAPHRDQNTGELFF.

This clonotype was found a few times. This sequence joins TRBV20-1 and TRBJ2-6; 9 bases align to TRBD1. Germline lookup yields CDR1 DFQATT and CDR2 SNEGSKA (reference sequence). The V gene end was trimmed by 6 bases and the J gene end by 1 base; junction bases not matched to a gene: 4. The CDR3 has 15 residues. The CDR3 sequence is CSATGTGSGANVLTF. The CDR3, as DNA: TGCAGTGCAACCGGGACAGGGTCTGGGGCCAACGTCCTGACTTTC.

This sequence joins TRBV7-6 and TRBJ1-1; D not certain. The germline V gene has CDR1 SGHVS and CDR2 FNYEAQ. The germline V and J ends were trimmed by 8 bases and 0 bases, with 25 bases remaining between them. The CDR3 covers 18 residues. CDR3 coding DNA: TGTGCCAGCGGCGGGCCTGAGAGCGTCGGGTTAATGAACACTGAAGCTTTCTTT. Translation: CASGGPESVGLMNTEAFF. Supplemented by reference TRBV7-6 and TRBJ1-1, the full variable domain reads GAGVSQSPRYKVTKRGQDVALRCDPISGHVSLYWYRQALGQGPEFLTYFNYEAQQDKSGLPNDRFSAERPEGSISTLTIQRTEQRDSAMYRCASGGPESVGLMNTEAFFGQGTRLTVV.

This rearrangement joins TRBV19 to TRBJ1-2, with D unclear. V was pared by 3 bases and J by 4 bases, with 9 bases between. CDR1 and CDR2 (germline): LNHDA, SQIVND (reference sequence). The CDR3 is 13 residues long. In nucleotides, the CDR3 is TGTGCCAGTAGTATTGTCGGAGGCTATGGCTACACCTTC. Amino acids: CASSIVGGYGYTF.

This clonotype was observed many times. V and J are TRBV11-2 and TRBJ1-1; D gene ambiguous. The length of the CDR3 is 15 residues. The V end lost 1 base, the J end lost 5 bases, and 14 bases lay between the germline ends. CDR1 and CDR2 from the germline V gene are SGHAT and FQNNGV. CDR3 bases: TGTGCCAGCAGCTTAGGATCGGGCTTCGGAACTGAAGCTTTCTTT. Protein product: CASSLGSGFGTEAFF.

This clonotype turned up a few times. This sequence joins TRBV7-9 and TRBJ2-7; 10 nucleotides agree with TRBD2. Per germline, CDR1 SEHNR and CDR2 FQNEAQ (reference sequence). CDR3 length: 16 amino acids. Unmatched junction bases numbered 7, after V lost 5 bases and J lost 0 bases. The CDR3 bases are TGTGCCAGCAGCGACCCCAGGACTAGCGGCTCCTACGAGCAGTACTTC. Translated, it gives CASSDPRTSGSYEQYF.

Only a few counts were recorded for this clonotype. The CDR3 sequence is CAISPSVRDNEQFF. CDR3 coding DNA: TGTGCCATATCCCCTAGTGTCCGAGACAATGAGCAGTTCTTC. The chain links TRBV10-3 to TRBJ2-1, with D unclear. The V gene's germline CDR1 is ENHRY and CDR2 SYGVKD. The CDR3 runs 14 residues. The V end was cut by 9 bases, the J end by 5 bases, with 17 bases between.

This clonotype came up many times. CDR3 coding DNA: TGTGCCACCAGCAGAGTTCGCCGGGGACTAGCGGGAGAAAATGAGCAGTTCTTC. It codes for CATSRVRRGLAGENEQFF. The chain joins TRBV15 to TRBJ2-1; TRBD2 matches 14 bases. The V gene end was trimmed by 1 base and the J gene end by 7 bases; junction bases not matched to a gene: 9. The germline gives CDR1 LNHNV, CDR2 YYDKDF (reference sequence). The CDR3 is made up of 18 amino acids.